Each of the 30 T cell receptor beta chains below was sequenced from the same sample in a study of T cells in pancreatic ductal adenocarcinoma. Libraries were prepared by immunoSEQ multiplex PCR; TCRdb keeps only in-frame clonotypes and omits some of them. The table lists 85,000 to 120,000 clones, roughly 96% of them singletons, with roughly 3.1% in the top ten. Surgery without prior neoadjuvant therapy was the treatment of the selected pancreatic ductal adenocarcinoma patients. The sample taken for sequencing was PBMCs. These receptors were collected from a human donor with pancreatic ductal adenocarcinoma.

V gene TRBV11-2 combines with J gene TRBJ2-1; TRBD1 aligns across 7 bases. Germline CDR1 SGHAT, CDR2 FQNNGV. CDR3 length: 16 amino acids. The J segment lost 6 bases and the V segment lost 1 base, leaving 9 bases of the junction unmatched. In DNA form, the CDR3 reads TGTGCCAGCAGCTTAGTCTTCGACAGGGCGGGCAATGAGCAGTTCTTC. Translated: CASSLVFDRAGNEQFF.

The chain recombines TRBV11-1 with TRBJ2-1; 10 nucleotides align to TRBD2. Per the germline V gene, CDR1 is SGHAT and CDR2 is FQDESV (reference sequence). CDR3 size: 14 residues. After removal of 8 bases from V and 4 bases from J, the junction contained 5 bases not matched to a gene. This CDR3 is CASSLAGKYNEQFF. Here the CDR3 DNA reads TGTGCCAGCTCACTAGCGGGAAAGTACAATGAGCAGTTCTTC. Looking up the rest from reference TRBV11-1 and TRBJ2-1 gives the full variable domain: EAEVAQSPRYKITEKSQAVAFWCDPISGHATLYWYRQILGQGPELLVQFQDESVVDDSQLPKDRFSAERLKGVDSTLKIQPAELGDSAMYLCASSLAGKYNEQFFGPGTRLTVL.

This clone was observed once. The chain combines TRBV7-9 with TRBJ2-2; tentatively, D is TRBD1 (6 bases). CDR1 is SEHNR and CDR2 is FQNEAQ in the germline V gene (reference sequence). This CDR3 is 14 amino acids long. V lost 6 bases, J lost 3 bases, and 11 bases lay in between. CDR3 coding DNA: TGTGCCAGCAGACCCACAGGGCACACCGGGGAGCTGTTTTTT. Amino acid sequence: CASRPTGHTGELFF.

V and J are TRBV5-1 and TRBJ2-3, with D tentatively TRBD2 (5 bases). Germline V gene data show CDR1 as SGHRS and CDR2 as YFSETQ. This CDR3 is 15 amino acids long. Trimming cost V 2 bases and J 1 base, with 11 bases left between them. The CDR3 nucleotides are TGCGCCAGCAGCTTTCTAACCGGGGGCACAGATACGCAGTATTTT. Its protein is CASSFLTGGTDTQYF.

This clone was picked up one time. The J gene is TRBJ2-7, the V gene TRBV6-5; D possibly corresponds to TRBD1 (6 bases). CDR1 is MNHEY, CDR2 SVGAGI, per germline. Trimming shortened V by 5 bases and J by 7 bases, and 15 bases separated the two germline ends. This CDR3 comprises 13 residues. The CDR3 nucleotides are TGTGCCAGCAGTCCGCCACAGGGAAGGGAGCAGTACTTC. Protein product: CASSPPQGREQYF.

The chain couples TRBV4-3 to TRBJ2-3; possibly TRBD2 for D (6 bases). The CDR3 length is 13 residues. Deletions cut 3 bases from V and 4 bases from J, with 8 bases between. Germline V gene data show CDR1 as LGHNA and CDR2 as YSLEER. Here the CDR3 reads CASSHSGADTQYF. As DNA, the CDR3 is TGCGCCAGCAGCCATTCGGGAGCAGATACGCAGTATTTT.

V is TRBV10-3 and J is TRBJ1-2; D perhaps matches TRBD1 (6 bases). The CDR3 has 14 residues. V was shortened by 2 bases and J by 4 bases, with 11 bases between the two germline ends. Germline loops: CDR1 ENHRY, CDR2 SYGVKD. The CDR3 sequence is CAISEATGPYGYTF. CDR3 coding DNA: TGTGCCATCAGTGAGGCGACAGGTCCCTATGGCTACACCTTC.

This clone was recorded a few times. The chain recombines TRBV4-1 with TRBJ2-5; D uncertain. Trimming cost V 2 bases and J 5 bases, with 9 bases left between them. The CDR3 sequence is 13 residues long. Germline CDR1 and CDR2: MGHRA and YSYEKL. CDR3 region: CASSQWLRETQYF. CDR3 nucleotides: TGCGCCAGCAGCCAATGGCTGAGGGAGACCCAGTACTTC.

The V call is TRBV6-1, the J call TRBJ2-2; TRBD1 agrees at 9 bases. J gave up 1 base and V 4 bases, and 4 bases lay outside the gene matches. Germline V gene sequence: CDR1 MNHNS, CDR2 SASEGT. The length of the CDR3 is 16 residues. This CDR3 reads CASSGTGAWNTGELFF. The CDR3 nucleotides read TGTGCCAGCAGTGGGACAGGGGCGTGGAACACCGGGGAGCTGTTTTTT.

The gene calls are TRBV28 and TRBJ1-3, with a tentative D call TRBD1 (6 bases). The V gene's germline CDR1 is MDHEN and CDR2 SYDVKM. V lost 3 bases and J lost 4, with 16 bases in between. The CDR3 runs to 16 residues. Here the CDR3 DNA reads TGTGCCAGCAGTTTCCCGGACAGAACTTGGGGAAACACCATATATTTT. Protein: CASSFPDRTWGNTIYF.

The rearrangement joins TRBV15 to TRBJ2-3; TRBD1 is a possible D gene (6 bases). The germline gives CDR1 LNHNV, CDR2 YYDKDF (reference sequence). V lost 1 base and J 5 bases, leaving 16 bases between the germline ends. The CDR3 sequence is 16 residues long. CDR3 sequence: CATSRVGTSFQDTQYF. In DNA, the CDR3 is TGTGCCACCAGCAGAGTTGGGACATCTTTCCAAGATACGCAGTATTTT.

The chain carries TRBV5-4 and TRBJ2-3; 7 bases fit TRBD2. CDR1 is SGHNT, CDR2 YYREEE, per germline (reference sequence). Trimming at V came to 3 bases and at J to 0 bases, leaving 7 bases not matched to a gene. The CDR3 runs to 16 residues. The CDR3 sequence: CASSSRLALSTDTQYF. The CDR3 coding sequence is TGTGCCAGCAGCTCCCGACTAGCTTTGAGCACAGATACGCAGTATTTT.

Only one count was recorded for this clone. The chain is built from TRBV28 and TRBJ1-5; D may be TRBD1 (6 bases). The CDR3 is made up of 14 amino acids. V was shortened by 3 bases and J by 6 bases, with 12 bases between the two germline ends. The germline gives CDR1 MDHEN, CDR2 SYDVKM. The CDR3 nucleotides read TGTGCCAGCAGTTTCAATGAGGGGGTTCAGCCCCAGCATTTT. It translates to CASSFNEGVQPQHF.

The chain combines TRBV7-3 with TRBJ2-1; 8 nucleotides match TRBD2. Germline trimming cut 5 bases from V and 8 bases from J; bases unmatched to any gene: 14. Germline values: CDR1 SGHTA, CDR2 FQGTGA. The CDR3 has 16 amino acids. In nucleotides, the CDR3 is TGTGCCAGCAGCACGCGCTCGGGCGGGAGGTGGGATGAGCAGTTCTTC. Translated: CASSTRSGGRWDEQFF.

V gene TRBV10-2 combines with J gene TRBJ2-2, with 7 bases matching TRBD2. Germline V lookup: CDR1 WSHSY, CDR2 SAAADI. This CDR3 contains 15 residues. Trimming removed 8 bases from V and 5 bases from J; junction bases left unmatched: 11. The CDR3 DNA sequence: TGCGCCAGCTCCCAGAGCGGGAAGAGAACCGGGGAGCTGTTTTTT. Its protein is CASSQSGKRTGELFF.

The J gene is TRBJ2-1, the V gene TRBV19, with a possible D match to TRBD2 (6 bases). V lost 6 bases and J 9 bases, leaving 24 bases between the germline ends. Germline loops: CDR1 LNHDA, CDR2 SQIVND (reference sequence). The CDR3 length is 16 residues. In DNA form, the CDR3 reads TGTGCCAGTAGCTCCCCACTAGCAGGGCTTCTCGGTGAGCAGTTCTTC. This sequence encodes CASSSPLAGLLGEQFF.

The chain couples TRBV5-1 to TRBJ2-1, with 8 nucleotides matching TRBD2. CDR3 length equals 14 residues. Germline V gene data show CDR1 as SGHRS and CDR2 as YFSETQ. V lost 0 bases, J lost 6 bases, and 2 bases stayed unmatched. The CDR3 DNA sequence: TGCGCCAGCAGCTTGGGGGCGGGAGGCAATGAGCAGTTCTTC. Its protein is CASSLGAGGNEQFF.

V usage is TRBV29-1 and J usage is TRBJ1-1, with TRBD1 identical over 7 bases. Unmatched junction bases numbered 4, after V lost 6 bases and J lost 0 bases. The CDR3 length is 13 residues. In germline, CDR1 is SQVTM, CDR2 ANQGSEA. The CDR3 nucleotides read TGCAGCGTGGGACAGCACATGAACACTGAAGCTTTCTTT. Encoded protein: CSVGQHMNTEAFF.

The rearrangement joins TRBV5-1 to TRBJ1-4; D possibly corresponds to TRBD1 (6 bases). V was cut by 1 base and J by 7 bases, with 17 bases left in between. Germline CDR1 SGHRS, CDR2 YFSETQ. The CDR3 has 16 amino acids. In DNA form, the CDR3 reads TGCGCCAGCAGCTTGCCAGTGGGGGGGGCAGGTGAAAAACTGTTTTTT. It encodes CASSLPVGGAGEKLFF.

The V gene is TRBV19, the J gene TRBJ2-3; perhaps TRBD1 as D (7 bases). Per germline, CDR1 LNHDA and CDR2 SQIVND (reference sequence). Trimming took 5 bases from V and 2 from J, leaving 14 bases between them. The CDR3 extends over 15 amino acids. The CDR3 sequence is CASSGGTAYTDTQYF. The CDR3 nucleotides are TGTGCCAGTAGTGGCGGGACAGCATACACAGATACGCAGTATTTT.

The V and J genes are TRBV10-3 and TRBJ1-3, with a weak D call TRBD1 (5 bases). Between the trimmed V and J ends, which lost 6 bases and 2 bases, there was a span of 8 bases. The CDR3 has 13 amino acids. Germline values: CDR1 ENHRY, CDR2 SYGVKD. CDR3: CAIRTTAGNTIYF. CDR3 DNA: TGTGCCATCAGGACGACAGCTGGAAACACCATATATTTT.

This clone has only one observation. The V and J genes are TRBV29-1 and TRBJ2-3; 8 bases map to TRBD1. The CDR3 runs 14 residues. J was trimmed by 4 bases and V by 3 bases; bases with no gene match: 6. Per germline, CDR1 SQVTM and CDR2 ANQGSEA. The CDR3 reads CSVETRGPADTQYF. In nucleotides, the CDR3 is TGCAGCGTTGAGACCAGGGGGCCAGCAGATACGCAGTATTTT.

This clone occurred once. V usage is TRBV7-9 and J usage is TRBJ1-4; 12 positions match TRBD1. Germline V gene sequence: CDR1 SEHNR, CDR2 FQNEAQ (reference sequence). V gave up 1 base and J gave up 1 base; unmatched junction bases: 4. This CDR3 has 18 residues. The CDR3 region has the DNA TGTGCCAGCAGCTTAGTAGGGACAGGGGGCAGAACTAATGAAAAACTGTTTTTT. Translating it yields CASSLVGTGGRTNEKLFF.

The chain has TRBV28 and TRBJ2-7; D gene uncertain. Germline-derived CDR1 and CDR2 are MDHEN and SYDVKM. The V end lost 2 bases, the J end lost 3 bases, and 8 bases lay between the germline ends. CDR3 length: 13 residues. As DNA, the CDR3 is TGTGCCAGCAGTTTACTCTTACTCTACGAGCAGTACTTC. Translation gives CASSLLLLYEQYF.

The V call is TRBV7-3, the J call TRBJ2-3; 7 bases are a match to TRBD2. CDR1 and CDR2 from the germline V gene are SGHTA and FQGTGA. The CDR3 contains 16 residues. The J segment lost 2 bases and the V segment lost 1 base, leaving 6 bases of the junction unmatched. CDR3 region: CASSLMGGATTDTQYF. The CDR3 DNA is TGTGCCAGCAGCTTAATGGGAGGGGCGACCACAGATACGCAGTATTTT.

The chain has TRBV30 and TRBJ2-5; a possible D gene is TRBD2 (5 bases). Germline V lookup: CDR1 GTSNPN, CDR2 SVGIG (reference sequence). The CDR3 totals 13 residues. The V end lost 3 bases, the J end lost 2 bases, and 10 bases lay between the germline ends. As DNA, the CDR3 is TGTGCCTGGAGCCGGGATCGGCAAGAGACCCAGTACTTC. Its protein product is CAWSRDRQETQYF.

The V gene is TRBV28, the J gene TRBJ1-1; D unresolved. CDR1 MDHEN and CDR2 SYDVKM come from the germline V gene. This CDR3 has 15 residues. The germline V and J ends were trimmed by 3 bases and 4 bases, with 15 bases remaining between them. The CDR3 loop reads CASSLVSGGGTEAFF. The CDR3 nucleotides are TGTGCCAGCAGTTTGGTCTCGGGAGGAGGCACTGAAGCTTTCTTT.

The rearrangement uses TRBV5-1 and TRBJ2-6; the D gene is possibly TRBD1 (5 bases). The V end was cut by 7 bases, the J end by 0 bases, with 17 bases between. The CDR3 loop spans 17 amino acids. Germline CDR1 reads SGHRS; CDR2 reads YFSETQ. CDR3 region: CASPAGFLSSGANVLTF. CDR3 nucleotide sequence: TGCGCCAGCCCGGCAGGGTTTTTATCCTCTGGGGCCAACGTCCTGACTTTC.

This clone has just one count. The chain recombines TRBV28 with TRBJ2-3, with TRBD1 as a possible D gene (6 bases). The length of the CDR3 is 14 residues. CDR1 is MDHEN and CDR2 is SYDVKM in the germline V gene. V gave up 1 base and J gave up 6 bases, with 11 bases separating them. The DNA for the CDR3 is TGTGCCAGCAGTTTATACAGGGCGGAGGATACGCAGTATTTT. Amino acid sequence: CASSLYRAEDTQYF.

The chain links TRBV28 to TRBJ2-1; D possibly corresponds to TRBD2 (7 bases). The CDR3 has 15 amino acids. Germline V CDR1 and CDR2: MDHEN, SYDVKM. Trimming took 6 bases from V and 8 from J, leaving 20 bases between them. CDR3: CASRRGGGAWDEQFF. CDR3 nucleotides: TGTGCCAGCAGACGAGGGGGAGGGGCTTGGGATGAGCAGTTCTTC.